The 24 T cell receptor beta chains in this list originate from one sample, sequenced in a study of control samples from healthy donors and cancer patients. Produced via immunoSEQ multiplex PCR; TCRdb's table is partial and in-frame only. The data hold about 130,000 clones, with just over 90% observed a single time. The sequenced sample consisted of PBMCs. The receptors stem from a man over 45 with head and neck cancer.

The rearrangement links TRBV5-1 to TRBJ1-1; D perhaps matches TRBD1 (5 bases). CDR3 length: 13 residues. The V gene's germline CDR1 is SGHRS and CDR2 YFSETQ. The germline V and J ends were trimmed by 1 base and 11 bases, with 15 bases remaining between them. The CDR3 region is CASSLKRDGEAFF. The CDR3 nucleotides read TGCGCCAGCAGCTTGAAAAGGGACGGTGAGGCTTTCTTT.

The gene calls are TRBV6-6 and TRBJ1-1; tentatively, D is TRBD1 (5 bases). The V gene lost 10 bases and the J gene lost 5 bases, with 14 bases spanning the gap. The germline CDR1 and CDR2 sequences are MNHNY and SVGAGI (reference sequence). This CDR3 region has 12 residues. CDR3 loop: CATTRGKTEAFF. The CDR3 DNA reads as TGTGCCACCACCCGGGGGAAAACTGAAGCTTTCTTT.

The DNA for the CDR3 is TGTGCCAGCAGTTCCACTCCCCGACCTTACAATGAGCAGTTCTTC. Protein product: CASSSTPRPYNEQFF. This sequence joins TRBV6-5 and TRBJ2-1; D is ambiguous. Between the trimmed V and J ends, which lost 4 bases and 4 bases, there was a span of 14 bases. The CDR3 has 15 residues. Germline V gives CDR1 MNHEY, CDR2 SVGAGI.

The chain employs TRBV7-9 and TRBJ1-2; D is uncertain. The germline gives CDR1 SEHNR, CDR2 FQNEAQ (reference sequence). The CDR3 has 13 residues. With 5 bases removed from V and 4 bases from J, the gap between germline ends came to 11 bases. The CDR3 DNA reads TGTGCCAGCAGCCCCCCTGGGAGCTATGGCTACACCTTC. This gives the protein CASSPPGSYGYTF.

The rearrangement links TRBV4-2 to TRBJ2-7; weak D call: TRBD1 (6 bases). The germline V gene encodes CDR1 LGHNA and CDR2 YNFKEQ. V lost 4 bases and J lost 2, with 18 bases in between. This CDR3 is built from 16 residues. Here the CDR3 DNA reads TGTGCCAGCAGCCCCCAAAGTGCAGGGGCCACCTACGAGCAGTACTTC. Translating gives CASSPQSAGATYEQYF.

The chain combines TRBV5-6 with TRBJ1-1; the match to TRBD1 covers 8 bases. CDR3 length: 15 amino acids. CDR1 is SGHDT, CDR2 YYEEEE, per germline. Losses at the gene ends were 1 base for V and 7 bases for J; bases not matched to a gene: 9. CDR3 sequence: CASSLLLRGRDEAFF. CDR3 in DNA: TGTGCCAGCAGCTTGCTGCTCAGGGGGCGGGATGAAGCTTTCTTT.

The rearrangement joins TRBV12-5 to TRBJ2-7; TRBD1 might be the D (5 bases). This CDR3 contains 17 residues. The V end was cut by 1 base, the J end by 5 bases, with 21 bases between. Germline V lookup: CDR1 LGHNT, CDR2 FRNRAP. DNA for the CDR3: TGTGCTAGTGGTTTGGCCACCAAGGCGGCAGGGTACCACGAGCAGTACTTC. Translation gives CASGLATKAAGYHEQYF.

V gene TRBV4-2 combines with J gene TRBJ2-3; D is ambiguous. The germline V gene has CDR1 LGHNA and CDR2 YNFKEQ. The length of the CDR3 is 12 residues. V was trimmed by 1 base and J by 9 bases, leaving 8 bases between them. The CDR3 nucleotides are TGTGCCAGCAGCCAAGGCCTAATCACGCAGTATTTT. Its translation is CASSQGLITQYF.

This clone was seen just once. This chain joins TRBV25-1 and TRBJ2-2; 8 nucleotides agree with TRBD1. J lost 7 bases, V lost 2 bases, and 9 bases had no gene match. CDR3 size: 16 residues. Germline V gives CDR1 MGHDK, CDR2 SYGVNS. Written as DNA, the CDR3 is TGTGCCAGCAGTGAAGAGCGACAGGGGCGAGTCGGGGAGCTGTTTTTT. This encodes CASSEERQGRVGELFF.

This clone was counted a single time. This chain joins TRBV6-6 and TRBJ2-3; 7 bases line up with TRBD2. The CDR3 runs 16 residues. Trimming cost V 0 bases and J 3 bases; bases outside gene matches: 6. Germline CDR1 reads MNHNY; CDR2 reads SVGAGI (reference sequence). The CDR3 reads CASSYSPGGTTDTQYF. DNA of the CDR3: TGTGCCAGCAGTTACTCCCCCGGGGGGACTACAGATACGCAGTATTTT.

The J gene is TRBJ1-4, the V gene TRBV7-2; D is uncertain. The germline V and J ends were trimmed by 5 bases and 8 bases, with 18 bases remaining between them. The CDR3 length is 15 residues. Germline V gene sequence: CDR1 SGHTA, CDR2 FQGNSA. The CDR3 DNA follows: TGTGCCAGCAGCCCCCTCCCCAGCGGTCGGGAAAAACTGTTTTTT. It translates to CASSPLPSGREKLFF. Using reference TRBV7-2 and TRBJ1-4 for the parts outside the CDR3, the full variable domain is GAGVSQSPSNKVTEKGKDVELRCDPISGHTALYWYRQSLGQGLEFLIYFQGNSAPDKSGLPSDRFSAERTGGSVSTLTIQRTQQEDSAVYLCASSPLPSGREKLFFGSGTQLSVL.

Here the CDR3 reads CASSQGTGGTEAFF. The CDR3 nucleotides are TGTGCCAGCAGCCAAGGCACGGGGGGCACTGAAGCTTTCTTT. The chain carries TRBV3-1 (or the pseudogene TRBV3-2) and TRBJ1-1; tentative D call: TRBD1 (5 bases). V lost 1 base and J lost 4, with 10 bases in between. CDR3 length: 14 residues. Looked up from germline, CDR1 is LGHDT and CDR2 is YNNKEL (reference sequence).

The J gene is TRBJ2-3, the V gene TRBV2; no reliable D call. CDR3 length: 15 residues. Trimming left V 4 bases short and J 2 bases short, with 13 bases between. Per the germline V gene, CDR1 is SNHLY and CDR2 is FYNNEI. This CDR3 reads CASSAAGPTTDTQYF. DNA for the CDR3: TGTGCCAGCAGTGCAGCCGGACCGACCACAGATACGCAGTATTTT.

Written as DNA, the CDR3 is TGTGCCAGCAGCCCGAGGGTGGTACAGAACTATGGCTACACCTTC. Amino acids: CASSPRVVQNYGYTF. The V call is TRBV9, the J call TRBJ1-2; D gene unclear. This CDR3 spans 15 amino acids. V was shortened by 4 bases and J by 2 bases, with 15 bases between the two germline ends. Germline CDR1 SGDLS, CDR2 YYNGEE. Using reference TRBV9 and TRBJ1-2 for the parts outside the CDR3, the full variable domain is DSGVTQTPKHLITATGQRVTLRCSPRSGDLSVYWYQQSLDQGLQFLIQYYNGEERAKGNILERFSAQQFPDLHSELNLSSLELGDSALYFCASSPRVVQNYGYTFGSGTRLTVV.

The chain has TRBV14 and TRBJ2-7; D is unresolved. CDR1 and CDR2 from the germline V gene are SGHDN and FVKESK. With 0 bases removed from V and 6 bases from J, the gap between germline ends came to 9 bases. CDR3 length: 13 amino acids. The CDR3 loop is CASSQDLGAEQYF. CDR3 coding DNA: TGTGCCAGCAGCCAAGATTTGGGTGCCGAGCAGTACTTC.

The chain is built from TRBV6-1 and TRBJ1-2, with D uncertain. The CDR3 is made up of 12 amino acids. Germline CDR1 MNHNS, CDR2 SASEGT. Trimming stripped 3 bases from V and 7 bases from J, with 9 bases between. The CDR3 coding sequence is TGTGCCAGCAGTGAGCAGGTCAGTGGCTACACCTTC. Translating it yields CASSEQVSGYTF.

The V and J genes are TRBV29-1 and TRBJ1-3; D gene ambiguous. The germline gives CDR1 SQVTM, CDR2 ANQGSEA. V gave up 3 bases and J gave up 0 bases, with 9 bases separating them. The CDR3 sequence is 14 residues long. The CDR3: CSVDGSVSGNTIYF. CDR3 bases: TGCAGCGTTGATGGCAGCGTCTCTGGAAACACCATATATTTT.

The chain recombines TRBV4-2 with TRBJ2-2; 9 bases agree with TRBD1. Per germline, CDR1 LGHNA and CDR2 YNFKEQ. V was clipped by 5 bases and J by 4 bases; unmatched bases: 11. The CDR3 spans 17 residues. CDR3: CASSSISGTGSTGELFF. Written as DNA, the CDR3 is TGTGCCAGCAGCTCGATCAGCGGGACAGGGAGCACCGGGGAGCTGTTTTTT.

This chain links TRBV5-1 with TRBJ2-7; maybe TRBD2 (5 bases). Per germline, CDR1 SGHRS and CDR2 YFSETQ. The V end was cut by 0 bases, the J end by 2 bases, with 18 bases between. CDR3 length: 17 residues. CDR3 region: CASSLVPGLPNTYEQYF. Written as DNA, the CDR3 is TGCGCCAGCAGCTTGGTTCCGGGGTTGCCAAATACCTACGAGCAGTACTTC. Based on the CDR3 plus reference TRBV5-1 and TRBJ2-7, the full variable domain is KAGVTQTPRYLIKTRGQQVTLSCSPISGHRSVSWYQQTPGQGLQFLFEYFSETQRNKGNFPGRFSGRQFSNSRSEMNVSTLELGDSALYLCASSLVPGLPNTYEQYFGPGTRLTVT.

In this sample, this clone turned up once. The chain employs TRBV6-2 or TRBV6-3 and TRBJ2-4; 8 positions match TRBD2. The V gene's germline CDR1 is MNHEY and CDR2 SVGEGT. This CDR3 spans 19 amino acids. Trimming removed 4 bases from V and 0 bases from J; junction bases left unmatched: 14. This CDR3 is CASSSLGGAGVVAKNIQYF. CDR3 DNA: TGTGCCAGCAGTTCCCTCGGTGGAGCGGGGGTTGTAGCCAAAAACATTCAGTACTTC.

The chain is built from TRBV4-3 and TRBJ2-2, with TRBD2 matching 14 bases. There are 17 residues in the CDR3. Losses at the gene ends were 4 bases for V and 1 base for J; bases not matched to a gene: 2. CDR1 is LGHNA and CDR2 is YSLEER in the germline V gene. CDR3 loop: CASSPGLAGVNTGELFF. The CDR3 DNA follows: TGCGCCAGCAGCCCGGGACTAGCGGGGGTGAACACCGGGGAGCTGTTTTTT.

J is TRBJ1-2 and V is TRBV7-9, with D perhaps matching TRBD1 (6 bases). CDR1 SEHNR and CDR2 FQNEAQ come from the germline V gene (reference sequence). With 3 bases removed from V and 8 bases from J, the gap between germline ends came to 10 bases. The length of the CDR3 is 12 residues. CDR3 residues: CASSLTGSGYTF. In DNA, the CDR3 is TGTGCCAGCAGCTTGACAGGTAGCGGCTACACCTTC.

The V gene is TRBV10-3, the J gene TRBJ1-2; 8 nucleotides agree with TRBD1. V was clipped by 7 bases and J by 0 bases; unmatched bases: 4. The CDR3 is 14 amino acids. The germline CDR1 and CDR2 sequences are ENHRY and SYGVKD. The DNA of the CDR3 is TGTGCCATCACCACAGGGGGTTCTAACTATGGCTACACCTTC. Its protein is CAITTGGSNYGYTF.

This chain joins TRBV27 and TRBJ2-5; D may be TRBD1 or TRBD2 (5 bases each). Trimming left V 6 bases short and J 7 bases short, with 18 bases between. The CDR3 covers 14 residues. Looked up from germline, CDR1 is MNHEY and CDR2 is SMNVEV (reference sequence). CDR3 DNA: TGTGCCAGCAGCCGGGACCTACTGACGGGGACCCAGTACTTC. Amino acid sequence: CASSRDLLTGTQYF.